Listed below are T cell receptor beta chains from one sample, sequenced in a study of shared clonotypes between healthy human individuals. Produced via immunoSEQ multiplex PCR; TCRdb's table is partial and in-frame only. Of 1.4 million or so clones in the sample, approximately 98.5% were seen once. Input material: naive CD4+ T cells sorted from blood. These receptors all come from a man aged 25 to 40 in good health. Each CDR3 is given with its conserved first and last residue. The order of the fields is J gene, V gene, clone size, D gene, CDR3 DNA, CDR3 protein. D genes are given only for firm matches. Some rows mark clone size as missing; the rest say once, few, many or name a class of expanded clone.

J gene: TRBJ1-5
V gene: TRBV19
clone size: few
D gene: TRBD1
CDR3 DNA: TGTGCCAGTAGTAGTGGACAGGGAGGTCGTGGTCAGCCCCAGCATTTT
CDR3 protein: CASSSGQGGRGQPQHF

J gene: TRBJ2-7
V gene: TRBV5-5
clone size: NA
D gene: NA
CDR3 DNA: TGTGCCAGCAGCTTGAGTAGCTCGGATGAGCAGTACTTC
CDR3 protein: CASSLSSSDEQYF

J gene: TRBJ2-5
V gene: TRBV4-2
clone size: NA
D gene: TRBD2
CDR3 DNA: TGTGCCAGCAGCCAAGGTAGCGGGAGTGAGACCCAGTACTTC
CDR3 protein: CASSQGSGSETQYF

J gene: TRBJ1-1
V gene: TRBV19
clone size: NA
D gene: NA
CDR3 DNA: TGTGCCAGTAGTAAGGGGGTCGGCCTTACTGAAGCTTTCTTT
CDR3 protein: CASSKGVGLTEAFF

J gene: TRBJ1-1
V gene: TRBV5-4
clone size: NA
D gene: TRBD1
CDR3 DNA: TGTGCCAGCAGGGGGGGACAGTCGAACACTGAAGCTTTCTTT
CDR3 protein: CASRGGQSNTEAFF

J gene: TRBJ2-7
V gene: TRBV5-1
clone size: NA
D gene: TRBD2
CDR3 DNA: TGCGCCAGCACCAGCCATGGCGGGGGCTCCTACGAGCAGTACTTC
CDR3 protein: CASTSHGGGSYEQYF

J gene: TRBJ2-7
V gene: TRBV5-6
clone size: NA
D gene: TRBD2
CDR3 DNA: TGTGCCAGCAGCTTCCGGGGACTAGCTCCAGCGCACACGCTCTACGAGCAGTACTTC
CDR3 protein: CASSFRGLAPAHTLYEQYF

J gene: TRBJ2-7
V gene: TRBV6-1
clone size: NA
D gene: TRBD1
CDR3 DNA: TGTGCCAGCAGTGAAGCCGGGCCGGGACAGGGGAGATACGAGCAGTACTTC
CDR3 protein: CASSEAGPGQGRYEQYF

J gene: TRBJ2-1
V gene: TRBV18
clone size: NA
D gene: TRBD2
CDR3 DNA: TGTGCCAGCTCACTCGGGAGGAATGAGCAGTTCTTC
CDR3 protein: CASSLGRNEQFF

J gene: TRBJ1-5
V gene: TRBV18
clone size: NA
D gene: NA
CDR3 DNA: TGTGCCAGCTCACCAGGGGAGGGCCCAAATCAGCCCCAGCATTTT
CDR3 protein: CASSPGEGPNQPQHF

J gene: TRBJ2-7
V gene: TRBV27
clone size: NA
D gene: NA
CDR3 DNA: TGTGCCAGCAGTTTTAAGCCGTGGGGGGCTTCCCCCTACGAGCAGTACTTC
CDR3 protein: CASSFKPWGASPYEQYF

J gene: TRBJ2-5
V gene: TRBV5-5
clone size: once
D gene: TRBD1
CDR3 DNA: TGTGCCAGCAGCCAGGGACAGGCCCAAGAGACCCAGTACTTC
CDR3 protein: CASSQGQAQETQYF

J gene: TRBJ1-5
V gene: TRBV29-1
clone size: NA
D gene: TRBD1
CDR3 DNA: TGCAGCGTGGACAGGGGGAAGGAAAATAGCAATCAGCCCCAGCATTTT
CDR3 protein: CSVDRGKENSNQPQHF

J gene: TRBJ2-3
V gene: TRBV2
clone size: NA
D gene: TRBD2
CDR3 DNA: TGTGCCAGCAGGCCTGGACTAGCGAGCACAGATACGCAGTATTTT
CDR3 protein: CASRPGLASTDTQYF

J gene: TRBJ2-1
V gene: TRBV18
clone size: NA
D gene: NA
CDR3 DNA: TGTGCCAGCTCACTGTTAGCGGACTTGCTCTCCTACAATGAGCAGTTCTTC
CDR3 protein: CASSLLADLLSYNEQFF

J gene: TRBJ2-7
V gene: TRBV28
clone size: NA
D gene: NA
CDR3 DNA: TGTGCCAGCAGCACATACCGGGACTTCGAGCAGTACTTC
CDR3 protein: CASSTYRDFEQYF

J gene: TRBJ2-1
V gene: TRBV5-4
clone size: once
D gene: TRBD2
CDR3 DNA: TGTGCCAGCAGCCGTATGGAATTAGCGGGAGCCGCCTACAATGAGCAGTTCTTC
CDR3 protein: CASSRMELAGAAYNEQFF

J gene: TRBJ2-5
V gene: TRBV11-2
clone size: NA
D gene: TRBD2
CDR3 DNA: TGTGCCAGCAGACCCCTGGTCGGGACTAACTGGGTGAGAGAGACCCAGTACTTC
CDR3 protein: CASRPLVGTNWVRETQYF

J gene: TRBJ2-1
V gene: TRBV10-3
clone size: NA
D gene: NA
CDR3 DNA: TGTGCCATCGGGAGTGGAAATGAGCAGTTCTTC
CDR3 protein: CAIGSGNEQFF

J gene: TRBJ2-5
V gene: TRBV18
clone size: NA
D gene: NA
CDR3 DNA: TGTGCCAGCTCACCACCGTCCGAGACCCAGTACTTC
CDR3 protein: CASSPPSETQYF

J gene: TRBJ2-2
V gene: TRBV29-1
clone size: NA
D gene: NA
CDR3 DNA: TGCAGCGCCGAGGACAGACCGAACACCGGGGAGCTGTTTTTT
CDR3 protein: CSAEDRPNTGELFF

J gene: TRBJ2-1
V gene: TRBV7-8
clone size: NA
D gene: NA
CDR3 DNA: TGTGCCAGCAGCTTAAGGAGCAGGACAGTAAACTACAATGAGCAGTTCTTC
CDR3 protein: CASSLRSRTVNYNEQFF

J gene: TRBJ2-7
V gene: TRBV7-2
clone size: NA
D gene: NA
CDR3 DNA: TGTGCCAGCAGCTTAGCGGGCGCCGGCTACGAGCAGTACTTC
CDR3 protein: CASSLAGAGYEQYF

J gene: TRBJ2-1
V gene: TRBV28
clone size: NA
D gene: NA
CDR3 DNA: TGTGCCAGCAGTTTCCGATTGGGACACTACAATGAGCAGTTCTTC
CDR3 protein: CASSFRLGHYNEQFF

J gene: TRBJ1-1
V gene: TRBV18
clone size: NA
D gene: NA
CDR3 DNA: TGTGCCAGCTCACCCCTCGACAGGAACACTGAAGCTTTCTTT
CDR3 protein: CASSPLDRNTEAFF

J gene: TRBJ2-7
V gene: TRBV25-1
clone size: NA
D gene: TRBD1
CDR3 DNA: TGTGCCAGCAGACCCACCGGGACAGCGAGATCCTACGAGCAGTACTTC
CDR3 protein: CASRPTGTARSYEQYF

J gene: TRBJ2-5
V gene: TRBV10-3
clone size: NA
D gene: NA
CDR3 DNA: TGTGCCATCAGCCGGGACATCAGTCTCCAAGAGACCCAGTACTTC
CDR3 protein: CAISRDISLQETQYF

J gene: TRBJ1-4
V gene: TRBV7-2
clone size: NA
D gene: TRBD1
CDR3 DNA: TGTGCCAGCAGCAAGGATTTCAGGGGGCTGCGGGAAAAACTGTTTTTT
CDR3 protein: CASSKDFRGLREKLFF

J gene: TRBJ2-7
V gene: TRBV5-1
clone size: NA
D gene: TRBD1
CDR3 DNA: TGCGCCAGCAGCCTGGGACAGGGTGACGAGCAGTACTTC
CDR3 protein: CASSLGQGDEQYF

J gene: TRBJ2-7
V gene: TRBV7-2
clone size: NA
D gene: NA
CDR3 DNA: TGTGCCAGCAGCTCCTTTTTATCCGAACCCTACGAGCAGTACTTC
CDR3 protein: CASSSFLSEPYEQYF

J gene: TRBJ2-3
V gene: TRBV5-1
clone size: NA
D gene: NA
CDR3 DNA: TGCGCCAGCAGCTTGGATCCAGCGACGAACACAGATACGCAGTATTTT
CDR3 protein: CASSLDPATNTDTQYF

J gene: TRBJ1-1
V gene: TRBV5-4
clone size: NA
D gene: NA
CDR3 DNA: TGTGCCAGCAGCTTGGAACTGGGGTTGGCTGAAGCTTTCTTT
CDR3 protein: CASSLELGLAEAFF

J gene: TRBJ2-1
V gene: TRBV2
clone size: NA
D gene: NA
CDR3 DNA: TGTGCCAGCGGGAGCGTTCGGAATGAGCAGTTCTTC
CDR3 protein: CASGSVRNEQFF

J gene: TRBJ2-2
V gene: TRBV15
clone size: NA
D gene: NA
CDR3 DNA: TGTGCCACCGGGAGGAACACCGGGGAGCTGTTTTTT
CDR3 protein: CATGRNTGELFF

J gene: TRBJ2-7
V gene: TRBV7-9
clone size: NA
D gene: NA
CDR3 DNA: TGTGCCAGCAGCTTAGGAGGGGGGAGGGAGAACTACGAGCAGTACTTC
CDR3 protein: CASSLGGGRENYEQYF

J gene: TRBJ2-1
V gene: TRBV12-5
clone size: NA
D gene: NA
CDR3 DNA: TGTGCTAGTGCCAAAGCCTCAGGGACGCTGACCTACAATGAGCAGTTCTTC
CDR3 protein: CASAKASGTLTYNEQFF

J gene: TRBJ1-5
V gene: TRBV2
clone size: NA
D gene: NA
CDR3 DNA: TGTGCCAGCTCCCGAGAGCGGGGTGACGGCCAGCCCCAGCATTTT
CDR3 protein: CASSRERGDGQPQHF

J gene: TRBJ1-1
V gene: TRBV6-6
clone size: NA
D gene: NA
CDR3 DNA: TGTGCCAGCAGTTACCAAAAACGATTGGGGGACACTGAAGCTTTCTTT
CDR3 protein: CASSYQKRLGDTEAFF